This T cell receptor beta chain was identified during a study of human T cells and chemical hapten exposure. Sample time point: patch test 3, about 24 weeks after DPC sensitization. Treatment: therapeutic diphenylcyclopropenone sensitization with weekly scalp DPC. This clonotype was observed many times. TCRdb reprocessed the RACE reads via MiXCR and lists one record per CDR3 protein. Here the sample spans roughly 100,000 distinct CDR3 sequences, roughly a third being singletons. Sequences were derived from whole blood, sampled in connection with sensitization to the hapten diphenylcyclopropenone (DPC). This clonotype was sampled from a man aged 40-50 years with alopecia areata. Some clones in this sample may be carry-over from other donors' samples.

The CDR3 region is CSASDREGNTIYF. CDR3 coding DNA: TGCAGCGCATCGGACAGGGAGGGAAACACCATATATTTT. The V call is TRBV29-1, the J call TRBJ1-3, with 8 bases lining up with TRBD1. V lost 7 bases, J lost 4 bases, and 6 bases stayed unmatched. CDR3 length: 13 residues. Looked up from germline, CDR1 is SQVTM and CDR2 is ANQGSEA.